These 5 T cell receptor beta chains were all obtained from the same sample, sequenced in a study of response to subunit inactivated influenza vaccine. MiXCR, applied by TCRdb to the RT-PCR reads, yields one record per CDR3 protein. The sample contains about 180,000 distinct CDR3 sequences, about 10% of which appear only once. Source: non-naive T cells sorted from PBMCs, taken on the day of vaccination. These receptors all stem from a man aged 45-60 years who received an inactivated influenza vaccine.

The chain is built from TRBV14 and TRBJ2-1, with no clear D. V was pared by 1 base and J by 8 bases, with 18 bases between. The length of the CDR3 is 16 residues. From germline, CDR1 is SGHDN and CDR2 FVKESK. In DNA form, the CDR3 reads TGTGCCAGCAGCCAAGTTCGCCCCCCCTACCGACATGAGCAGTTCTTC. Its protein is CASSQVRPPYRHEQFF.

The chain couples TRBV29-1 to TRBJ1-4, with D unresolved. V lost 8 bases and J 2 bases, leaving 18 bases between the germline ends. The germline gives CDR1 SQVTM, CDR2 ANQGSEA. This CDR3 contains 15 residues. This chain's CDR3 is CSIRAPSGTNEKLFF. Here the CDR3 DNA reads TGCAGCATTAGGGCTCCCTCTGGGACTAATGAAAAACTGTTTTTT. The entire variable domain, with the rest obtained from reference TRBV29-1 and TRBJ1-4, is as follows: SAVISQKPSRDICQRGTSLTIQCQVDSQVTMMFWYRQQPGQSLTLIATANQGSEATYESGFVIDKFPISRPNLTFSTLTVSNMSPEDSSIYLCSIRAPSGTNEKLFFGSGTQLSVL.

In its sample, this clonotype was seen a few times. The chain couples TRBV7-2 to TRBJ2-3, with a possible D match to TRBD2 (5 bases). V lost 5 bases and J 5 bases, leaving 14 bases between the germline ends. The CDR3 is 14 residues long. The V gene's germline CDR1 is SGHTA and CDR2 FQGNSA. In nucleotides, the CDR3 is TGTGCCAGCAGCCCGGGCCCCGCGGGAGATACGCAGTATTTT. Amino acids: CASSPGPAGDTQYF.

This clonotype showed up just a few times. The chain combines TRBV5-1 with TRBJ2-2, with D perhaps TRBD2 (6 bases). In germline, CDR1 is SGHRS, CDR2 YFSETQ. The CDR3 has 17 amino acids. V was shortened by 0 bases and J by 0 bases, with 12 bases between the two germline ends. The CDR3 reads CASSLGIGGTNTGELFF. The CDR3 DNA reads as TGCGCCAGCAGCTTGGGTATTGGGGGGACGAACACCGGGGAGCTGTTTTTT.

The V gene is TRBV12-3 or TRBV12-4, the J gene TRBJ2-2; D is perhaps TRBD1 or TRBD2 (5 bases each). Between the trimmed V and J ends, which lost 1 base and 0 bases, there was a span of 21 bases. The CDR3 has 20 amino acids. The CDR3 DNA is TGTGCCAGCAGTTTAGTATTCATCTTTACCCGGGACGCGAACACCGGGGAGCTGTTTTTT. As protein: CASSLVFIFTRDANTGELFF.